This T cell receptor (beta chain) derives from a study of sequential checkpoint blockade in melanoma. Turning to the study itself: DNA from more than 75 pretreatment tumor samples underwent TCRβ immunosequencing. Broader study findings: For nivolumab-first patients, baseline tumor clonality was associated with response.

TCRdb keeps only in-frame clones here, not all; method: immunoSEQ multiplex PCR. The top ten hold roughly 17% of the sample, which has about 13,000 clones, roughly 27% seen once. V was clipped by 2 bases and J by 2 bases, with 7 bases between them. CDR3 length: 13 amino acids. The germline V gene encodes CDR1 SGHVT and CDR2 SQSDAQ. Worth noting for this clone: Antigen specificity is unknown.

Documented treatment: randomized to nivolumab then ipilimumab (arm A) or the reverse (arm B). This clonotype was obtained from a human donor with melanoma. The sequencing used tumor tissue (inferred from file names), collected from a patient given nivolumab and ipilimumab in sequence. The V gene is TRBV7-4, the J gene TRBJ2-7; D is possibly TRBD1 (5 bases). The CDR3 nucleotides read TGTGCCAGCAGCTTAACAGGCACCTACGAGCAGTACTTC. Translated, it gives CASSLTGTYEQYF.